This T cell receptor (beta chain) was identified in a study of T cells after yellow fever vaccination. On the study more broadly: Each low-cell-number fraction was prepared by means of SMART-Seq v4 Ultra Low Input. Findings and limits, study-wide: The study noted that FACS-sorted repertoires could contain abundant clonotypes contaminating from the bulk population.

TCRdb ran MiXCR on the 5' RACE reads and lists one entry per CDR3 protein. The data hold some 600,000 distinct CDR3 sequences, with approximately 13% observed a single time. A remark on this clonotype: As yet, its antigen is unknown.

V lost 10 bases and J lost 1, with 12 bases in between. The CDR3 is 13 amino acids. Germline CDR1 is ENHRY and CDR2 is SYGVKD. This rearrangement joins TRBV10-3 to TRBJ2-3, with D perhaps being TRBD1 or TRBD2 (6 bases each). The origin of this receptor is a man aged 25-40 years who received the YFV17D yellow fever vaccine. Source: PBMCs, taken on the day of the yellow fever booster vaccination. The CDR3 loop is CATGEAGTDTQYF. DNA for the CDR3: TGTGCCACAGGGGAGGCGGGCACAGATACGCAGTATTTT.